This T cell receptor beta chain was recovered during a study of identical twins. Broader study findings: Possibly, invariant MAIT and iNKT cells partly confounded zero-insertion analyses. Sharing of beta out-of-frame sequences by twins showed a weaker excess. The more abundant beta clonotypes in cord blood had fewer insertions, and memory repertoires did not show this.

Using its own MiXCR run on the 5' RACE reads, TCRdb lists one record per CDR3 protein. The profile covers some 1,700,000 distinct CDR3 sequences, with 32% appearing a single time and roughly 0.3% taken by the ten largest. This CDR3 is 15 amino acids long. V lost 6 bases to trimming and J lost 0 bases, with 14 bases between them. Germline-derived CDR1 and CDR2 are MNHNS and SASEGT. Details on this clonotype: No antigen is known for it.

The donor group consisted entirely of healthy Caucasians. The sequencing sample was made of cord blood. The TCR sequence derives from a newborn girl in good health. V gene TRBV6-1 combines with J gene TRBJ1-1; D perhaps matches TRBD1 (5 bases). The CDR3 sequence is CASREIREVNTEAFF. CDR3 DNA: TGTGCCAGCAGGGAGATCAGGGAGGTGAACACTGAAGCTTTCTTT.